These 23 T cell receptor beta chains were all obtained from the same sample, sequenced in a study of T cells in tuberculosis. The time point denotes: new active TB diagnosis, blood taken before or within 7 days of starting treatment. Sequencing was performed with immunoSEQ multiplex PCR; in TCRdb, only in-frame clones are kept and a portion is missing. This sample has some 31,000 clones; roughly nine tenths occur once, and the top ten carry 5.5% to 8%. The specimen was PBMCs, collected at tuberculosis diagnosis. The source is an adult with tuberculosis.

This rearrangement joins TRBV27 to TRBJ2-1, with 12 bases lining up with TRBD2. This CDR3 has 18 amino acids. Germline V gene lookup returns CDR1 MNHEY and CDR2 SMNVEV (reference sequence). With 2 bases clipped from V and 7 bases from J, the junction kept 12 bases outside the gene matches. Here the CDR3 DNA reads TGTGCCAGCAGTTTAGTGCTAGCGGGAGGGCCCTCCTGGAATGAGCAGTTCTTC. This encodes CASSLVLAGGPSWNEQFF.

CDR3 coding DNA: TGTGCCACCAGCGGGGCAGGGGTTTTAGAGACCCAGTACTTC. Translation gives CATSGAGVLETQYF. The chain joins TRBV15 to TRBJ2-5; weak D call: TRBD1 (6 bases). V was pared by 5 bases and J by 4 bases, with 14 bases between. This CDR3 is 14 amino acids long. From germline, CDR1 is LNHNV and CDR2 YYDKDF (reference sequence).

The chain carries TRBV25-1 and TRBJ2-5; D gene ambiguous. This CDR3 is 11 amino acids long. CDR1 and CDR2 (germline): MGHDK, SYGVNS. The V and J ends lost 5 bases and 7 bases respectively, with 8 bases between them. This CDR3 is CASSPGGTQYF. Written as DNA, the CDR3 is TGTGCCAGCAGTCCCGGTGGGACCCAGTACTTC.

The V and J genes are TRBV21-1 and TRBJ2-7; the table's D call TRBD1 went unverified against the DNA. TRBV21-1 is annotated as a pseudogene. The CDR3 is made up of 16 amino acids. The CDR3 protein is CASSKTPQGIGNEQYF. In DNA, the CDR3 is TGTGCCAGCAGCAAAACGCCACAGGGCATCGGCAACGAGCAGTACTTC.

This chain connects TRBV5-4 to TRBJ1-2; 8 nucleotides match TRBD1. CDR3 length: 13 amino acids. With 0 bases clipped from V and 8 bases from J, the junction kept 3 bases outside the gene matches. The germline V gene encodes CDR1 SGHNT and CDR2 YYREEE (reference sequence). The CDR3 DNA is TGTGCCAGCAGCTTGGGACAGGGGAAAGGCTACACCTTC. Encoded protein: CASSLGQGKGYTF. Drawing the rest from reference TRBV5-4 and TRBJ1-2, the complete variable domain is ETGVTQSPTHLIKTRGQQVTLRCSSQSGHNTVSWYQQALGQGPQFIFQYYREEENGRGNFPPRFSGLQFPNYSSELNVNALELDDSALYLCASSLGQGKGYTFGSGTRLTVV.

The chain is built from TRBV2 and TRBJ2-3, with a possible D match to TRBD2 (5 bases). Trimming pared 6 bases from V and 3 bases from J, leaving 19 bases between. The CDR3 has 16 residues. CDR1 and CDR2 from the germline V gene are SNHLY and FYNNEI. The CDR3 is CASSPTKGAWTDTQYF. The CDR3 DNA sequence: TGTGCCAGCAGCCCCACTAAGGGAGCGTGGACAGATACGCAGTATTTT.

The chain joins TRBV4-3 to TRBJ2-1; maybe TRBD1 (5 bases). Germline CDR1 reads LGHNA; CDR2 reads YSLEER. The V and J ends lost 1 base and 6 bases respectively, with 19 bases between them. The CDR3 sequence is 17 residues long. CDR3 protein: CASSQVRLSGNGNEQFF. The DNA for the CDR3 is TGCGCCAGCAGCCAAGTTCGGCTCTCAGGGAACGGCAATGAGCAGTTCTTC.

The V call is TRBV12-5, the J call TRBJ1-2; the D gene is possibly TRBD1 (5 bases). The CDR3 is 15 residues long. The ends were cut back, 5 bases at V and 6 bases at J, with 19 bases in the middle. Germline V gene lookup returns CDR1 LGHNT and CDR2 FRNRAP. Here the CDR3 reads CASGPGTAGRDGYTF. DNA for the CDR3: TGTGCTAGTGGTCCCGGGACGGCGGGAAGGGATGGCTACACCTTC. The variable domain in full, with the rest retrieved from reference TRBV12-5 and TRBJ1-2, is DARVTQTPRHKVTEMGQEVTMRCQPILGHNTVFWYRQTMMQGLELLAYFRNRAPLDDSGMPKDRFSAEMPDATLATLKIQPSEPRDSAVYFCASGPGTAGRDGYTFGSGTRLTVV.

Here the CDR3 DNA reads TGTGCCAGCGGTAATCCAAGCGTTGCGGCCCAAGAGACCCAGTACTTC. Translating gives CASGNPSVAAQETQYF. The chain has TRBV9 and TRBJ2-5; D is unclear. The CDR3 sequence is 16 residues long. The germline V gene has CDR1 SGDLS and CDR2 YYNGEE. The germline V and J ends were trimmed by 7 bases and 1 base, with 20 bases remaining between them.

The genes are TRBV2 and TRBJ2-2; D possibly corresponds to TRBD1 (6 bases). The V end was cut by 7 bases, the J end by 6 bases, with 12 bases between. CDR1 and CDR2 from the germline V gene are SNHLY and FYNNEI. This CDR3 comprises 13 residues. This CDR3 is CASNQGKAGELFF. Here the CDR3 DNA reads TGTGCCAGCAACCAGGGGAAGGCCGGGGAGCTGTTTTTT.

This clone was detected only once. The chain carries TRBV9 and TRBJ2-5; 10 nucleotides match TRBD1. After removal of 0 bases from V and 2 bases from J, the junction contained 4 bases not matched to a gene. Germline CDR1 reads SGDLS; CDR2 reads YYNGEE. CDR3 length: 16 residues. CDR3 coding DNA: TGTGCCAGCAGCGTAGCTCGGACAGGGGGACAAGAGACCCAGTACTTC. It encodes CASSVARTGGQETQYF.

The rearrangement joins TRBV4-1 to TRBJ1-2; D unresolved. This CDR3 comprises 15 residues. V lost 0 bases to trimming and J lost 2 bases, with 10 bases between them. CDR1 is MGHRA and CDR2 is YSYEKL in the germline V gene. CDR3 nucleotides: TGCGCCAGCAGCCAAGATGTGTGGCAGAACTATGGCTACACCTTC. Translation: CASSQDVWQNYGYTF.

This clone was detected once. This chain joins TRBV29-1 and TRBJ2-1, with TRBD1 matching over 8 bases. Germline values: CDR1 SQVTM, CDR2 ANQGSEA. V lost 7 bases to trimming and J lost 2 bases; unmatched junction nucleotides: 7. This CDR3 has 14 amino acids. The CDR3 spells CSARDRMTYNEQFF. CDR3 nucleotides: TGCAGCGCCCGGGACAGGATGACCTACAATGAGCAGTTCTTC.

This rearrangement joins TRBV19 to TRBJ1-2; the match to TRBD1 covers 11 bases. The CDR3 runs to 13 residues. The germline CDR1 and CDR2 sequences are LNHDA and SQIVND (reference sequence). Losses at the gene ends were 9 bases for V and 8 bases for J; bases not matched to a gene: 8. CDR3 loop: CASNGQGARGYTF. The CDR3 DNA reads TGTGCCAGCAACGGACAGGGGGCGCGAGGCTACACCTTC.

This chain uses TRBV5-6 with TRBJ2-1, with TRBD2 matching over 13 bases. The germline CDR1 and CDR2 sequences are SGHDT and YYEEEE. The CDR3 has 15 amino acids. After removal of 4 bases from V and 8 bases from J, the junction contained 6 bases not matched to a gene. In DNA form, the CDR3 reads TGTGCCAGCAGCAAAAGGACTAGCGGGAGCGATGAGCAGTTCTTC. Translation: CASSKRTSGSDEQFF.

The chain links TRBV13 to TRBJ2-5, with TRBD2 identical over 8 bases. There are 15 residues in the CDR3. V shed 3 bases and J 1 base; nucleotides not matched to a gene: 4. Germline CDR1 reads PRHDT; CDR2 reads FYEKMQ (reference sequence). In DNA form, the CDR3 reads TGTGCCAGCAGCTTCGGAGCGGGGGCCCAAGAGACCCAGTACTTC. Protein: CASSFGAGAQETQYF.

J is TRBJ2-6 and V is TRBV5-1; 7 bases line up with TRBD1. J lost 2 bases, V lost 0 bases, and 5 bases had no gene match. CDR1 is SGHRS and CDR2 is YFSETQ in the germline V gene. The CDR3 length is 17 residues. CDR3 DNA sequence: TGCGCCAGCAGCTTGGGTGAGGGGGCAGCTGGGGCCAACGTCCTGACTTTC. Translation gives CASSLGEGAAGANVLTF.

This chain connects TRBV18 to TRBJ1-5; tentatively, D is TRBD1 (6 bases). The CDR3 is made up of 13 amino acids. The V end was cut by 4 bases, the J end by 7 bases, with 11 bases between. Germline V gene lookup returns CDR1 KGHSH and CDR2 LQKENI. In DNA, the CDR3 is TGTGCCAGCTCACAGGGGGGGGACCAGCCCCAGCATTTT. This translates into CASSQGGDQPQHF.

The CDR3 region is CASKTGYEQYF. CDR3 coding DNA: TGTGCCAGTAAAACGGGCTACGAGCAGTACTTC. The V call is TRBV19, the J call TRBJ2-7; D call uncertain. The CDR3 runs to 11 residues. The germline V gene encodes CDR1 LNHDA and CDR2 SQIVND (reference sequence). V dropped 7 bases and J dropped 3 bases, with 7 bases sitting between them. The entire variable domain, with the rest obtained from reference TRBV19 and TRBJ2-7, is as follows: DGGITQSPKYLFRKEGQNVTLSCEQNLNHDAMYWYRQDPGQGLRLIYYSQIVNDFQKGDIAEGYSVSREKKESFPLTVTSAQKNPTAFYLCASKTGYEQYFGPGTRLTVT.

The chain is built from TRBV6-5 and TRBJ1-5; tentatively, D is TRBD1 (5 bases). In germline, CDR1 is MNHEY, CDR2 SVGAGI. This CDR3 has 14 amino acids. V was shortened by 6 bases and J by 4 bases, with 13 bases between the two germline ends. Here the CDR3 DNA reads TGTGCCAGCAGCCTCACACAGGAAAATCAGCCCCAGCATTTT. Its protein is CASSLTQENQPQHF.

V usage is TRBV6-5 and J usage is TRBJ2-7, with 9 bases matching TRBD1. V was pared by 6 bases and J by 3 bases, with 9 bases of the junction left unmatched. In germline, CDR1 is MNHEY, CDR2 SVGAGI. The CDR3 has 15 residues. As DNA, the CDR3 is TGTGCCAGCAGACTCTTAAAGACAGGGGGCTACGAGCAGTACTTC. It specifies CASRLLKTGGYEQYF.

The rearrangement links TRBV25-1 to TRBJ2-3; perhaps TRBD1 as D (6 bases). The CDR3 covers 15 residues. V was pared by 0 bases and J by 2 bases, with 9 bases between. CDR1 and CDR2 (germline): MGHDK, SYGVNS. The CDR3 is CASSEYPGVTDTQYF. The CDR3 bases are TGTGCCAGCAGTGAATATCCAGGGGTCACAGATACGCAGTATTTT.

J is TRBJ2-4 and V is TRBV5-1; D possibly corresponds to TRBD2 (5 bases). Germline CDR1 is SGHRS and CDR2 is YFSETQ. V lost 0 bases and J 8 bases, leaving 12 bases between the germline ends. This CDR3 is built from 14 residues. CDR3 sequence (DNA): TGCGCCAGCAGCTTGGGGGGAGTCCGGGACATTCAGTACTTC. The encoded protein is CASSLGGVRDIQYF.